The sequence of this T cell receptor beta chain was determined in a study of blood T cell repertoires in COVID-19 (dated by TCRdb to the early 2020s). For the wider study: Samples covering the acute and convalescent phases of COVID-19 were provided by collaborators in the United States, Italy and Spain. The prospective study material was composed of cDNA or gDNA derived from T cells, B-cell-depleted T cells, or PBMCs. Deeply sampled blood TCRbeta repertoires from subjects exposed to, actively infected with, or recovered from COVID-19 were included in the dataset. The repertoires were released in a freely available public database meant as a resource for research on the immune response to SARS-CoV-2. The samples were drawn from two sources: the first 160 participants of the ongoing ImmuneRACE study, and approximately 1,300 subjects contributed by 6 global collaborators. A de-identified subject ID, COVID-19 status, age in years and sex were almost always included in the sample metadata. Where available, HLA class I and class II types were taken from metadata supplied by the sample provider and were not determined by assay-based typing.

As concerns this clone: The specificity of this receptor is unknown. No qualities accompany the bases; no much larger clone lies one base away.

The immunoSEQ Assay, a bias-controlled multiplex PCR, was used to amplify TCRbeta CDR3 regions from genomic DNA. Under the source paper's analysis protocol: The number of nucleated cells in each sample was estimated by amplification of reference gene primers within the assay. Sequence reads were collapsed and filtered to measure the absolute abundance of every unique TCRbeta CDR3 rearrangement. For each sample, productive Simpson clonality was calculated as the square root of Simpson's diversity index over productive rearrangements. Here the immuneACCESS table is served through TCRdb, limited to in-frame sequences with V and J called. Missing clones are a known gap in these copies; in checked studies unresolved V genes cover under half, and the rest lacks a known reason. V, J and clone size are taken as reported in that table, and D and trimming were inferred from the DNA itself. A total of some 300,000 clones appear in this sample, more than 85% of them only once. Clones ranked in the top ten supply roughly 1% of the sample.

General study outcomes and caveats: Clinical and demographic metadata were provided uncurated, with the amount varying by source and participant.

Enrolling through a virtual design, the prospective study's participants ranged in age from roughly 18 to 95 years and lived across around 25 United States geographic areas. In the prospective study, cohorts were assigned on the basis of participant-reported clinical history obtained from a screening survey and a study questionnaire. Recovered participants in ImmuneRACE Cohort 3 were defined as having two consecutive negative NP/OP PCR tests, clearance from a healthcare professional, or resolution of symptoms. Mobile phlebotomists in the prospective study collected whole blood, serum and a nasopharyngeal or oropharyngeal swab from every participant. Prospective study participants could optionally give additional blood draws and questionnaires over an approximately two-month period. Before DNA extraction, blood samples from the prospective study were shipped at room temperature or frozen. The germline V gene gives CDR1 as MNHEY and CDR2 as SVGEGT. V is shortened by 6 bases, J by 1 base, and the region joining them spans 7 bases. From its cysteine to its phenylalanine, the CDR3 spans 12 amino acids. Only CDR3 DNA is held: 36 bases, read in frame from base 1.

This TCR derives from a woman aged 30 to 39 who had recovered from COVID-19. The sample consisted of PBMCs or T cells enriched from blood (not recorded which). The chain was built from TRBV6-2 or TRBV6-3 and TRBJ2-7; the D gene cannot be named for sure. The DNA sequence is as follows: TGTGCCAGCAGCCGGCCATCCTACGAGCAGTACTTC. This translates into CASSRPSYEQYF.